Each of the 21 T cell receptor beta chains below was sequenced from the same sample in a study of patients and donors after allogeneic stem cell transplantation. TCRdb ran MiXCR on the RT-PCR reads and lists one entry per CDR3 protein. The repertoire includes about 24,000 distinct CDR3 sequences, around 40% of them detected once, and roughly three quarters sits in the top ten. Sequenced sample: blood, either unsorted or a sorted T cell fraction (not recorded which). The receptors were sampled from a human donor who was either an allogeneic HSCT recipient or a stem cell or donor lymphocyte infusion donor (not recorded which). It is not recorded whose cells these are; they may come from a transplant donor.

The chain is built from TRBV5-1 and TRBJ2-1; D is possibly TRBD2 (6 bases). Germline lookup yields CDR1 SGHRS and CDR2 YFSETQ. This CDR3 has 16 residues. With 4 bases removed from V and 0 bases from J, the gap between germline ends came to 14 bases. The CDR3 nucleotides are TGCGCCAGCAGCGTATTAGCGGAGAGCTCCTACAATGAGCAGTTCTTC. It specifies CASSVLAESSYNEQFF.

This clonotype was picked up many times. The chain has TRBV5-1 and TRBJ1-2, with a possible D match to TRBD1 (5 bases). Trimming removed 4 bases at V and 8 bases at J, with 21 bases between. This CDR3 comprises 15 residues. Germline loops: CDR1 SGHRS, CDR2 YFSETQ. The CDR3 spells CASSRTGTEPSGYTF. In nucleotides, the CDR3 is TGCGCCAGCAGCCGCACCGGGACGGAACCTTCGGGCTACACCTTC.

This chain uses TRBV12-3 or TRBV12-4 with TRBJ2-1; weak D call: TRBD2 (6 bases). V lost 6 bases and J lost 0, with 15 bases in between. The CDR3 contains 16 residues. The CDR3 DNA follows: TGTGCCAGCAGCGCGACTAGTGGAAACTCCTACAATGAGCAGTTCTTC. It yields the protein CASSATSGNSYNEQFF.

This sequence joins TRBV18 and TRBJ1-2; the D is unclear. Deletions cut 8 bases from V and 8 bases from J, with 12 bases between. Looked up from germline, CDR1 is KGHSH and CDR2 is LQKENI. There are 11 residues in the CDR3. The CDR3 region has the DNA TGTGCCAGCACTGAGGCGGGAGGCTACACCTTC. This translates into CASTEAGGYTF.

This clonotype occurred a few times. The rearrangement joins TRBV4-1 to TRBJ1-1; TRBD1 aligns across 7 bases. V shed 2 bases, J shed 4 bases, and the junction held 4 bases outside the gene matches. This CDR3 has 14 amino acids. Per the germline V gene, CDR1 is MGHRA and CDR2 is YSYEKL. The CDR3 nucleotides are TGCGCCAGCAGCCAACCTCGGACAGGCACTGAAGCTTTCTTT. Translating gives CASSQPRTGTEAFF.

J is TRBJ2-7 and V is TRBV7-7; D ambiguous. The V end lost 2 bases, the J end lost 3 bases, and 14 bases lay between the germline ends. This CDR3 contains 15 residues. Germline assignment: CDR1 SSHAT and CDR2 FNYEAQ (reference sequence). The CDR3 DNA sequence: TGTGCCAGCAGCTTAAACCCCGGGCCTATCTACGAGCAGTACTTC. Translated: CASSLNPGPIYEQYF.

This clonotype has only a few counts. The rearrangement joins TRBV21-1 to TRBJ1-1; the D segment call TRBD1 is taken from the table without a DNA check. TRBV21-1 is deemed a pseudogene. This CDR3 has 15 amino acids. In DNA, the CDR3 is TGTGCCAGCAGCAAAGTGGCTCCCGGCAGGGCTGAAGCTTTCTTT. It specifies CASSKVAPGRAEAFF.

This clonotype turned up a few times. The chain has TRBV6-5 and TRBJ1-1, with TRBD1 as a possible D gene (5 bases). CDR3 length: 14 amino acids. Trimming took 6 bases from V and 2 from J, leaving 13 bases between them. Germline CDR1 MNHEY, CDR2 SVGAGI. CDR3 sequence: CASRNRDRNTEAFF. The CDR3 DNA reads as TGTGCCAGCAGAAACCGGGACCGCAACACTGAAGCTTTCTTT.

The J gene is TRBJ1-2, the V gene TRBV11-2; a weak D match, TRBD1 (5 bases). V shed 1 base and J shed 1 base, with 16 bases lying between them. The CDR3 totals 17 residues. The germline V gene has CDR1 SGHAT and CDR2 FQNNGV. CDR3 in amino acids: CASSLGRGSNLNYGYTF. The CDR3 nucleotides are TGTGCCAGCAGCTTAGGAAGGGGCTCCAACCTTAACTATGGCTACACCTTC.

This clonotype has just one count. V is TRBV6-6 and J is TRBJ2-1; D is possibly TRBD2 (5 bases). This CDR3 contains 15 residues. Germline loops: CDR1 MNHNY, CDR2 SVGAGI (reference sequence). Deletions cut 4 bases from V and 3 bases from J, with 13 bases between. DNA of the CDR3: TGTGCCAGCAGTTTTAAGTGGGGAGTCTACAATGAGCAGTTCTTC. It encodes CASSFKWGVYNEQFF.

The chain has TRBV2 and TRBJ1-6, with a weak D call TRBD1 (6 bases). The CDR3 has 16 residues. The germline V gene encodes CDR1 SNHLY and CDR2 FYNNEI. The V end was cut by 6 bases, the J end by 3 bases, with 15 bases between. CDR3 sequence (DNA): TGTGCCAGCAGCTATTCGGACAGCTTCTATAATTCACCCCTCCACTTT. Translating it yields CASSYSDSFYNSPLHF.

The chain recombines TRBV5-5 with TRBJ2-5, with 8 bases identical to TRBD1. This CDR3 region has 17 residues. With V trimmed by 6 bases and J by 3 bases, 16 bases remained unmatched. The germline CDR1 and CDR2 sequences are SGHKS and YYEKEE (reference sequence). The CDR3 nucleotides are TGTGCCAGCATTTGGGCCTTGGGCAGGGGGCCGAAAGAGACCCAGTACTTC. Residues: CASIWALGRGPKETQYF. The variable domain in full, with the rest retrieved from reference TRBV5-5 and TRBJ2-5, is DAGVTQSPTHLIKTRGQQVTLRCSPISGHKSVSWYQQVLGQGPQFIFQYYEKEERGRGNFPDRFSARQFPNYSSELNVNALLLGDSALYLCASIWALGRGPKETQYFGPGTRLLVL.

The chain has TRBV12-3 or TRBV12-4 and TRBJ2-3, with D uncertain. The CDR3 is 13 amino acids. Trimming took 1 base from V and 4 from J, leaving 6 bases between them. CDR3: CASSLEPADTQYF. DNA for the CDR3: TGTGCCAGCAGTTTAGAGCCGGCAGATACGCAGTATTTT.

The V and J genes are TRBV24-1 and TRBJ2-2; no firm D call. Germline V gene sequence: CDR1 KGHDR, CDR2 SFDVKD. The CDR3 consists of 13 residues. The V end lost 7 bases, the J end lost 2 bases, and 7 bases lay between the germline ends. The CDR3 spells CATSGFNTGELFF. DNA for the CDR3: TGTGCCACCAGCGGATTCAACACCGGGGAGCTGTTTTTT.

The chain has TRBV20-1 and TRBJ1-3; D gene ambiguous. Germline V CDR1 and CDR2: DFQATT, SNEGSKA (reference sequence). V was cut by 2 bases and J by 5 bases, with 16 bases left in between. The CDR3 is made up of 15 amino acids. The CDR3 DNA is TGCAGTGCTAGAAGAGGAATAGCCATGAGAAACACCATATATTTT. It translates to CSARRGIAMRNTIYF.

This clonotype was picked up many times. The chain employs TRBV18 and TRBJ1-4; D is possibly TRBD1 (6 bases). The CDR3 totals 13 residues. Germline V lookup: CDR1 KGHSH, CDR2 LQKENI. Trimming cost V 2 bases and J 8 bases, with 9 bases left between them. CDR3 sequence reads: CASSPDRREKLFF. CDR3 coding DNA: TGTGCCAGCTCACCAGACAGGAGGGAAAAACTGTTTTTT.

This clonotype has only a few counts. The rearrangement uses TRBV25-1 and TRBJ2-5; a weak D match, TRBD2 (6 bases). The germline CDR1 and CDR2 sequences are MGHDK and SYGVNS. V was trimmed by 8 bases and J by 2 bases, leaving 9 bases between them. The CDR3 is 12 residues long. The CDR3: CASRGTQETQYF. The CDR3 DNA reads TGTGCCAGCCGGGGGACTCAAGAGACCCAGTACTTC.

The V call is TRBV20-1, the J call TRBJ1-6; possibly TRBD1 for D (5 bases). The germline gives CDR1 DFQATT, CDR2 SNEGSKA (reference sequence). This CDR3 is 15 amino acids long. Trimming took 2 bases from V and 6 from J, leaving 14 bases between them. The CDR3 DNA is TGCAGTGCTAGACTCGGGGGGGTTTCTAATTCACCCCTCCACTTT. This encodes CSARLGGVSNSPLHF.

The sample holds a few counts of this clonotype. The V call is TRBV7-9, the J call TRBJ1-1; the match to TRBD1 covers 9 bases. This CDR3 is built from 16 residues. V lost 7 bases, J lost 1 base, and 10 bases stayed unmatched. CDR1 SEHNR and CDR2 FQNEAQ come from the germline V gene (reference sequence). CDR3 nucleotide sequence: TGTGCCAGCAACTTGGGACAGGGAGGAGGGAACACTGAAGCTTTCTTT. It is translated as CASNLGQGGGNTEAFF.

This clonotype appeared a single time. CDR3 in amino acids: CASSQGGVKQYF. The CDR3 coding sequence is TGTGCCAGCAGCCAAGGCGGAGTAAAGCAGTATTTT. The chain is built from TRBV3-1 and TRBJ2-3; D unresolved. The CDR3 runs to 12 residues. CDR1 and CDR2 from the germline V gene are LGHDT and YNNKEL (reference sequence). The V end was cut by 1 base, the J end by 11 bases, with 10 bases between.

The chain carries TRBV5-1 and TRBJ1-4; D is ambiguous. This CDR3 spans 13 amino acids. CDR1 is SGHRS, CDR2 YFSETQ, per germline. V was trimmed by 4 bases and J by 10 bases, leaving 14 bases between them. Written as DNA, the CDR3 is TGCGCCAGCAGCGGGCAGGAGGGTGGAAAACTGTTTTTT. Its translation: CASSGQEGGKLFF.